Below are 29 T cell receptor beta chains sequenced from a single sample in a study of blood T cell repertoires in COVID-19. The assay was immunoSEQ multiplex PCR, and TCRdb's table has in-frame clones only and misses some. The data contain under 350,000 clones, around 86% of them seen just once; the ten biggest clones take up roughly 4.2%. The sample comprised PBMCs or T cells enriched from blood (not recorded which). The receptors here all came from a woman aged 40 to 49 with acute COVID-19.

This chain uses TRBV13 with TRBJ2-3, with TRBD2 as a possible D gene (7 bases). Trimming cost V 3 bases and J 2 bases, with 18 bases left between them. CDR3 length equals 17 residues. Germline-derived CDR1 and CDR2 are PRHDT and FYEKMQ (reference sequence). The DNA for the CDR3 is TGTGCCAGCAGCTTCCCGGCCGGGGGGCCCGACACAGATACGCAGTATTTT. Its translation: CASSFPAGGPDTDTQYF.

The chain links TRBV7-6 to TRBJ2-1, with D maybe TRBD2 (5 bases). There are 16 residues in the CDR3. Trimming stripped 4 bases from V and 4 bases from J, with 17 bases between. The germline V gene has CDR1 SGHVS and CDR2 FNYEAQ. CDR3 amino acids: CASSSETDSAYNEQFF. CDR3 DNA sequence: TGTGCCAGCAGCTCAGAAACTGATAGCGCGTACAATGAGCAGTTCTTC.

The rearrangement uses TRBV27 and TRBJ1-5; D unresolved. This CDR3 has 15 amino acids. Trimming removed 0 bases at V and 5 bases at J, with 11 bases between. Germline values: CDR1 MNHEY, CDR2 SMNVEV (reference sequence). The CDR3 sequence: CASSLSRGWDQPQHF. CDR3 nucleotides: TGTGCCAGCAGTTTATCGCGAGGGTGGGATCAGCCCCAGCATTTT.

V and J are TRBV6-2 or TRBV6-3 and TRBJ2-5; D is uncertain. V gave up 4 bases and J gave up 2 bases, with 8 bases separating them. Germline loops: CDR1 MNHEY, CDR2 SVGEGT. CDR3 length: 13 residues. CDR3 coding DNA: TGTGCCAGCAGTTCACATAAGCAAGAGACCCAGTACTTC. Translation gives CASSSHKQETQYF.

This chain connects TRBV7-2 to TRBJ2-7; TRBD1 matches 9 bases. After removal of 4 bases from V and 6 bases from J, the junction contained 4 bases not matched to a gene. Germline assignment: CDR1 SGHTA and CDR2 FQGNSA. CDR3 size: 13 residues. The CDR3 DNA reads TGTGCCAGCAGCTCCGGGACAGGGAGCGAGCAGTACTTC. This codes for CASSSGTGSEQYF.

This chain joins TRBV3-1 (or the pseudogene TRBV3-2) and TRBJ2-1; 9 nucleotides align to TRBD1. With V trimmed by 4 bases and J by 0 bases, 16 bases remained unmatched. This CDR3 comprises 20 residues. Germline lookup yields CDR1 LGHDT and CDR2 YNNKEL (reference sequence). CDR3 coding DNA: TGTGCCAGCAGCCTGTACGGAGGACAGGGGCGACTAAGCTCCTACAATGAGCAGTTCTTC. This sequence encodes CASSLYGGQGRLSSYNEQFF.

The J gene is TRBJ2-1, the V gene TRBV21-1; whether TRBD2, the table's D call, matches the DNA was not checked. TRBV21-1 is described as a pseudogene. The CDR3 spans 15 residues. The CDR3 DNA sequence: TGTGCCAGCAGCAACCCGGGACTAGACTACAATGAGCAGTTCTTC. It codes for CASSNPGLDYNEQFF.

The chain uses TRBV5-6 and TRBJ1-1; weak D call: TRBD1 (5 bases). Germline V gene lookup returns CDR1 SGHDT and CDR2 YYEEEE. This CDR3 contains 18 residues. Deletions cut 3 bases from V and 0 bases from J, with 21 bases between. The CDR3 bases are TGTGCCAGCAGCTCCTGGGGCAGGGCCGCTATCATGAACACTGAAGCTTTCTTT. This codes for CASSSWGRAAIMNTEAFF. Complete variable domain (other parts from reference TRBV5-6 and TRBJ1-1): DAGVTQSPTHLIKTRGQQVTLRCSPKSGHDTVSWYQQALGQGPQFIFQYYEEEERQRGNFPDRFSGHQFPNYSSELNVNALLLGDSALYLCASSSWGRAAIMNTEAFFGQGTRLTVV.

The chain links TRBV27 to TRBJ1-1; TRBD1 is a possible D gene (6 bases). Germline V lookup: CDR1 MNHEY, CDR2 SMNVEV (reference sequence). The CDR3 runs to 13 residues. V was trimmed by 7 bases and J by 6 bases, leaving 15 bases between them. The CDR3, as DNA: TGTGCCAGCACGCCCTACCCAGGGGCTGAAGCTTTCTTT. This codes for CASTPYPGAEAFF.

This clone came up once. The genes are TRBV6-6 and TRBJ1-1, with D unresolved. The CDR3 sequence is 14 residues long. Germline CDR1 MNHNY, CDR2 SVGAGI (reference sequence). Trimming removed 0 bases at V and 4 bases at J, with 9 bases between. Written as DNA, the CDR3 is TGTGCCAGCAGTTACTCGTACGGAGGCACTGAAGCTTTCTTT. Its translation is CASSYSYGGTEAFF.

The CDR3 coding sequence is TGCGCCAGCAGCTTGGGGGGGACAGCCTCTAACTATGGCTACACCTTC. Protein: CASSLGGTASNYGYTF. J is TRBJ1-2 and V is TRBV5-1; 7 bases align to TRBD1. The CDR3 covers 16 residues. The V gene end was trimmed by 0 bases and the J gene end by 0 bases; junction bases not matched to a gene: 5. CDR1 and CDR2 (germline): SGHRS, YFSETQ.

CDR3 region: CASSFAGSQETQYF. DNA of the CDR3: TGCGCCAGCAGCTTCGCGGGGAGTCAAGAGACCCAGTACTTC. The rearrangement joins TRBV5-1 to TRBJ2-5, with D possibly being TRBD2 (6 bases). V was clipped by 2 bases and J by 2 bases, with 10 bases between them. This CDR3 comprises 14 residues. The germline V gene encodes CDR1 SGHRS and CDR2 YFSETQ.

V and J are TRBV7-9 and TRBJ1-3, with D possibly matching TRBD1 (5 bases). This CDR3 spans 14 amino acids. Germline V CDR1 and CDR2: SEHNR, FQNEAQ (reference sequence). The V gene lost 11 bases and the J gene lost 2 bases, with 16 bases spanning the gap. The CDR3 reads CAHGVGEAGNTIYF. The CDR3 DNA sequence: TGTGCCCACGGGGTAGGGGAGGCTGGAAACACCATATATTTT.

CDR3: CASSPGGKGDQPQHF. DNA of the CDR3: TGTGCCAGCAGCCCTGGGGGGAAGGGTGATCAGCCCCAGCATTTT. This chain uses TRBV7-2 with TRBJ1-5; tentative D call: TRBD1 (5 bases). V was cut by 5 bases and J by 5 bases, with 16 bases left in between. The CDR3 extends over 15 amino acids. The germline gives CDR1 SGHTA, CDR2 FQGNSA.

This clone was observed once. This chain joins TRBV6-6 and TRBJ1-6; unclear D gene. The V and J ends lost 7 bases and 0 bases respectively, with 19 bases between them. Germline CDR1 reads MNHNY; CDR2 reads SVGAGI (reference sequence). This CDR3 has 18 residues. The CDR3 nucleotides read TGTGCCAGCAATCGTCGTTTCGTGGTGGCCTCCTATAATTCACCCCTCCACTTT. Protein: CASNRRFVVASYNSPLHF.

The chain uses TRBV25-1 and TRBJ2-1; 9 bases align to TRBD2. The CDR3 spans 18 residues. V lost 1 base and J lost 5; bases outside the gene matches: 12. Germline V gene lookup returns CDR1 MGHDK and CDR2 SYGVNS. The CDR3 is CASSESAIAGAPNNEQFF. The CDR3 nucleotides are TGTGCCAGCAGTGAATCAGCGATAGCGGGAGCCCCAAACAATGAGCAGTTCTTC.

The rearrangement joins TRBV12-3 or TRBV12-4 to TRBJ1-2; no clear D gene. The CDR3 is made up of 13 amino acids. Trimming removed 3 bases at V and 3 bases at J, with 8 bases between. The CDR3 bases are TGTGCCAGCAGTTTTGGGCACGACTATGGCTACACCTTC. Residues: CASSFGHDYGYTF.

This chain connects TRBV7-2 to TRBJ1-5; D is perhaps TRBD1 (5 bases). This CDR3 is 13 amino acids long. Germline V lookup: CDR1 SGHTA, CDR2 FQGNSA. Between the trimmed V and J ends, which lost 5 bases and 6 bases, there was a span of 11 bases. Here the CDR3 DNA reads TGTGCCAGCAGCCTGGGGCAGGTTCAGCCCCAGCATTTT. Amino acids: CASSLGQVQPQHF.

This chain links TRBV5-6 with TRBJ2-1; D unclear. The V and J ends lost 4 bases and 3 bases respectively, with 5 bases between them. The CDR3 runs to 12 residues. Germline lookup yields CDR1 SGHDT and CDR2 YYEEEE. The chain's CDR3 is CASSDSYNEQFF. In nucleotides, the CDR3 is TGTGCCAGCAGCGATAGCTACAATGAGCAGTTCTTC.

The chain employs TRBV7-9 and TRBJ1-5; D remains unclear. Trimming left V 4 bases short and J 9 bases short, with 16 bases between. Germline V gene data show CDR1 as SEHNR and CDR2 as FQNEAQ (reference sequence). The CDR3 has 14 residues. CDR3 coding DNA: TGTGCCAGCAGCTACGATTTAATGTACGGGCCCCAGCATTTT. It codes for CASSYDLMYGPQHF. Looking up the rest from reference TRBV7-9 and TRBJ1-5 gives the full variable domain: DTGVSQNPRHKITKRGQNVTFRCDPISEHNRLYWYRQTLGQGPEFLTYFQNEAQLEKSRLLSDRFSAERPKGSFSTLEIQRTEQGDSAMYLCASSYDLMYGPQHFGDGTRLSIL.

This chain links TRBV29-1 with TRBJ2-4, with D perhaps TRBD2 (5 bases). Germline CDR1 SQVTM, CDR2 ANQGSEA. The CDR3 consists of 13 residues. The V end lost 5 bases, the J end lost 6 bases, and 14 bases lay between the germline ends. CDR3 amino acids: CSVLGPGGNIQYF. CDR3 DNA: TGCAGCGTTCTGGGCCCTGGAGGAAACATTCAGTACTTC.

The gene calls are TRBV2 and TRBJ2-7; 11 bases align to TRBD2. V lost 3 bases and J lost 0; bases outside the gene matches: 13. The CDR3 sequence is 19 residues long. CDR1 SNHLY and CDR2 FYNNEI come from the germline V gene. The CDR3 region is CASSDGLAGGPTSSYEQYF. The CDR3 DNA sequence: TGTGCCAGCAGTGATGGGCTAGCGGGGGGACCTACCAGCTCCTACGAGCAGTACTTC.

The DNA of the CDR3 is TGTGCCAGTAGTAGCGAAGGACAGCTCTATAAGGACCGCCAGCCCCAGCATTTT. As protein: CASSSEGQLYKDRQPQHF. This chain joins TRBV19 and TRBJ1-5, with D perhaps matching TRBD1 (6 bases). Germline V CDR1 and CDR2: LNHDA, SQIVND (reference sequence). This CDR3 comprises 18 residues. Between the trimmed V and J ends, which lost 4 bases and 7 bases, there was a span of 26 bases. The variable domain in full, with the rest retrieved from reference TRBV19 and TRBJ1-5, is DGGITQSPKYLFRKEGQNVTLSCEQNLNHDAMYWYRQDPGQGLRLIYYSQIVNDFQKGDIAEGYSVSREKKESFPLTVTSAQKNPTAFYLCASSSEGQLYKDRQPQHFGDGTRLSIL.

V is TRBV20-1 and J is TRBJ1-1; no firm D call. This CDR3 has 14 residues. Germline V CDR1 and CDR2: DFQATT, SNEGSKA (reference sequence). V dropped 3 bases and J dropped 1 base, with 12 bases sitting between them. The CDR3 bases are TGCAGTGCTAGTCGCGGGGAGAAGAACACTGAAGCTTTCTTT. It is translated as CSASRGEKNTEAFF.

The chain has TRBV5-5 and TRBJ2-1; possible D gene TRBD2, 6 bases. Trimming took off 4 bases at V and 3 bases at J, with 8 bases between the two ends. Germline V gene lookup returns CDR1 SGHKS and CDR2 YYEKEE (reference sequence). The length of the CDR3 is 13 residues. The CDR3 is CASSRTNYNEQFF. CDR3 bases: TGTGCCAGCAGCCGGACTAACTACAATGAGCAGTTCTTC.

V and J are TRBV7-6 and TRBJ2-7; 11 bases agree with TRBD1. The junction had 3 bases not matched to a gene; V was cut back by 6 bases and J by 5 bases. Germline V gene sequence: CDR1 SGHVS, CDR2 FNYEAQ. The CDR3 extends over 13 amino acids. CDR3 coding DNA: TGTGCCAGCAGTTGGACAGGGGGCGACGAGCAGTACTTC. Amino acids: CASSWTGGDEQYF.

This chain connects TRBV28 to TRBJ1-1, with 10 nucleotides matching TRBD1. V trimming: 6 bases; J trimming: 8 bases; junction bases outside the gene matches: 9. Per the germline V gene, CDR1 is MDHEN and CDR2 is SYDVKM. The CDR3 totals 14 residues. The CDR3 coding sequence is TGTGCCAGCAGGAAGCCGGGACAGGGGCTAGAAGCTTTCTTT. This gives the protein CASRKPGQGLEAFF.

The chain uses TRBV10-1 and TRBJ2-7, with D maybe TRBD1 (5 bases). CDR3 length: 14 residues. Germline values: CDR1 WNHNN, CDR2 SYGVQD (reference sequence). V was clipped by 6 bases and J by 3 bases, with 15 bases between them. The CDR3, as DNA: TGCGCCAGCAGACTACAGACAGAGAGCTACGAGCAGTACTTC. Its protein product is CASRLQTESYEQYF.

The V call is TRBV5-4, the J call TRBJ1-2; TRBD1 agrees at 7 bases. Germline trimming cut 1 base from V and 4 bases from J; bases unmatched to any gene: 7. The V gene's germline CDR1 is SGHNT and CDR2 YYREEE (reference sequence). CDR3 size: 15 residues. This chain's CDR3 is CASSLPTPGGYGYTF. Written as DNA, the CDR3 is TGTGCCAGCAGCTTGCCGACTCCAGGGGGCTATGGCTACACCTTC.